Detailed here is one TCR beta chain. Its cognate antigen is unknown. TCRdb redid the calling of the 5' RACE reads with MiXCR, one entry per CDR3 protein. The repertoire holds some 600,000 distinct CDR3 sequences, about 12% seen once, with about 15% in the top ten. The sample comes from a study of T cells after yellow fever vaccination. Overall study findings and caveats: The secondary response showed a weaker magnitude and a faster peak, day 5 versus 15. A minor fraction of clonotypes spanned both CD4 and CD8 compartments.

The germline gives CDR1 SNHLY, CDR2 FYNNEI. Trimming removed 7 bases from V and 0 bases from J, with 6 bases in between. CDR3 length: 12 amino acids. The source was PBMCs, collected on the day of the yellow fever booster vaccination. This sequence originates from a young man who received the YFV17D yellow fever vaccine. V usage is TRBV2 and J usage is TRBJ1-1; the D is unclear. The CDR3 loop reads CASKQMNTEAFF. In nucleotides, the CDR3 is TGTGCCAGCAAACAGATGAACACTGAAGCTTTCTTT.